These T cell receptor beta chains were read from a single sample in a study of T cell repertoires in cytomegalovirus infection. No cognate antigen is known for these TCRs. TCRdb re-analysed the reads in MiXCR, keeping a single row per CDR3 protein. The table includes some 120,000 distinct CDR3 sequences, over 25% detected once. The sequencing used CD8+ T cells from cultured PBMCs, collected from culture after CMV antigen stimulation. All receptors derive from a human donor in good health (CMV status not recorded). Some clones in this sample may be carry-over from other donors' samples. Both conserved end residues are part of each CDR3. Each record gives: J gene, D gene, clone size, V gene, CDR3 protein, CDR3 DNA. The D gene is left open where the match is weak. Some rows have no size entry. The others give once, few or many, or a class for an expanded clone.

j_call: TRBJ2-4
d_call: -
clone_size: many
v_call: TRBV7-8
cdr3_aa: CASSLGQGGSIQYF
cdr3_nt: TGTGCCAGCAGCTTAGGTCAGGGGGGTAGCATTCAGTACTTC

j_call: TRBJ2-1
d_call: -
clone_size: -
v_call: TRBV6-2/TRBV6-3
cdr3_aa: CASSSTPRGPSYNEQFF
cdr3_nt: TGTGCCAGCAGTTCCACCCCGAGGGGCCCCTCCTACAATGAGCAGTTCTTC

j_call: TRBJ2-6
d_call: -
clone_size: -
v_call: TRBV20-1
cdr3_aa: CSASPGFNVLTF
cdr3_nt: TGCAGTGCTAGCCCGGGATTCAACGTCCTGACTTTC

j_call: TRBJ2-1
d_call: TRBD1
clone_size: -
v_call: TRBV25-1
cdr3_aa: CASSELQGYNEQFF
cdr3_nt: TGTGCCAGCAGTGAATTACAGGGGTACAATGAGCAGTTCTTC

j_call: TRBJ2-3
d_call: -
clone_size: -
v_call: TRBV7-4
cdr3_aa: CASSFFLAGVDTQYF
cdr3_nt: TGTGCCAGCAGCTTTTTTTTGGCAGGGGTAGATACGCAGTATTTT

j_call: TRBJ2-3
d_call: -
clone_size: -
v_call: TRBV11-2
cdr3_aa: CASSSWALKDTDTQYF
cdr3_nt: TGTGCCAGCAGCTCCTGGGCCCTCAAAGACACAGATACGCAGTATTTT

j_call: TRBJ1-3
d_call: TRBD1
clone_size: -
v_call: TRBV5-1
cdr3_aa: CASSLPSGGLGNTIYF
cdr3_nt: TGCGCCAGCAGCTTGCCTTCAGGGGGCCTGGGAAACACCATATATTTT

j_call: TRBJ2-5
d_call: TRBD2
clone_size: many
v_call: TRBV7-2
cdr3_aa: CASSLGLAGDGETQYF
cdr3_nt: TGTGCCAGCAGCCTGGGGCTAGCGGGGGATGGTGAGACCCAGTACTTC

j_call: TRBJ2-2
d_call: -
clone_size: few
v_call: TRBV7-8
cdr3_aa: CASSLGTAGELFF
cdr3_nt: TGTGCCAGCAGCTTAGGGACTGCCGGAGAGCTGTTTTTT

j_call: TRBJ2-7
d_call: -
clone_size: many
v_call: TRBV7-6
cdr3_aa: CASSGLSYEQYF
cdr3_nt: TGTGCCAGCAGCGGACTGTCCTACGAGCAGTACTTC

j_call: TRBJ2-2
d_call: -
clone_size: -
v_call: TRBV12-3/TRBV12-4
cdr3_aa: CASRSIGQTAGELFF
cdr3_nt: TGTGCCAGCAGATCTATTGGACAGACCGCGGGGGAGCTGTTTTTT

j_call: TRBJ2-3
d_call: -
clone_size: -
v_call: TRBV6-2/TRBV6-3
cdr3_aa: CASSYSEEGGDTQYF
cdr3_nt: TGTGCCAGCAGTTACTCGGAGGAGGGGGGAGATACGCAGTATTTT

j_call: TRBJ1-1
d_call: -
clone_size: -
v_call: TRBV4-1
cdr3_aa: CASSQGQSTTEAFF
cdr3_nt: TGCGCCAGCAGCCAAGGACAGTCGACGACTGAAGCTTTCTTT

j_call: TRBJ1-2
d_call: -
clone_size: many
v_call: TRBV7-2
cdr3_aa: CASSLNQANYGYTF
cdr3_nt: TGTGCCAGCAGCTTAAATCAGGCTAACTATGGCTACACCTTC

j_call: TRBJ1-1
d_call: -
clone_size: -
v_call: TRBV6-2/TRBV6-3
cdr3_aa: CASSPVLGGHTEAFF
cdr3_nt: TGTGCCAGCAGTCCAGTGCTTGGGGGTCACACTGAAGCTTTCTTT

j_call: TRBJ1-5
d_call: -
clone_size: -
v_call: TRBV6-6
cdr3_aa: CGYRVQGRQPQHF
cdr3_nt: TGTGGATACCGAGTACAGGGTCGTCAGCCCCAGCATTTT

j_call: TRBJ2-5
d_call: TRBD2
clone_size: few
v_call: TRBV11-2
cdr3_aa: CASSFRGGGETQYF
cdr3_nt: TGTGCCAGCAGCTTCCGCGGGGGTGGGGAGACCCAGTACTTC

j_call: TRBJ1-1
d_call: -
clone_size: -
v_call: TRBV11-2
cdr3_aa: CASSLKNRDGGGWTEAFF
cdr3_nt: TGTGCCAGCAGCTTAAAGAACAGGGATGGGGGTGGATGGACTGAAGCTTTCTTT

j_call: TRBJ1-2
d_call: TRBD1
clone_size: -
v_call: TRBV6-2/TRBV6-3
cdr3_aa: CASRGGQGTTYGYTF
cdr3_nt: TGTGCCAGCAGGGGCGGACAGGGAACGACCTATGGCTACACCTTC

j_call: TRBJ2-7
d_call: -
clone_size: -
v_call: TRBV15
cdr3_aa: CATSSGFYEQYF
cdr3_nt: TGTGCCACCAGCAGCGGGTTCTACGAGCAGTACTTC

j_call: TRBJ1-1
d_call: -
clone_size: few
v_call: TRBV20-1
cdr3_aa: CSASGGVLAFF
cdr3_nt: TGCAGTGCTAGCGGGGGGGTGTTAGCTTTCTTT

j_call: TRBJ2-3
d_call: TRBD1
clone_size: -
v_call: TRBV15
cdr3_aa: CATSIGQGYTDTQYF
cdr3_nt: TGTGCCACCAGCATAGGACAGGGATACACAGATACGCAGTATTTT

j_call: TRBJ2-3
d_call: TRBD2
clone_size: few
v_call: TRBV24-1
cdr3_aa: CATSDPGGSGDTQYF
cdr3_nt: TGTGCCACCAGTGATCCGGGGGGTTCGGGAGATACGCAGTATTTT

j_call: TRBJ1-6
d_call: -
clone_size: many
v_call: TRBV20-1
cdr3_aa: CSARPGGTGESYNSPLHF
cdr3_nt: TGCAGTGCTAGACCTGGCGGGACGGGCGAATCCTATAATTCACCCCTCCACTTT

j_call: TRBJ1-4
d_call: -
clone_size: many
v_call: TRBV7-9
cdr3_aa: CASSPRQTSGLEKLFF
cdr3_nt: TGTGCCAGCAGCCCGAGACAGACCTCCGGTCTTGAAAAACTGTTTTTT

j_call: TRBJ1-4
d_call: -
clone_size: many
v_call: TRBV7-2
cdr3_aa: CASSLGVSFSEKLFF
cdr3_nt: TGTGCCAGCAGCCTCGGGGTTTCTTTCTCTGAAAAACTGTTTTTT

j_call: TRBJ1-2
d_call: TRBD1
clone_size: few
v_call: TRBV29-1
cdr3_aa: CSVAGQGVDESGYTF
cdr3_nt: TGCAGCGTAGCGGGACAGGGGGTGGACGAGTCTGGCTACACCTTC

j_call: TRBJ1-2
d_call: -
clone_size: many
v_call: TRBV4-3
cdr3_aa: CASSQNRVDDYGYTF
cdr3_nt: TGCGCCAGCAGCCAAAACAGGGTCGACGACTATGGCTACACCTTC

j_call: TRBJ1-1
d_call: TRBD1
clone_size: -
v_call: TRBV6-6
cdr3_aa: CASSTGQDFGAFF
cdr3_nt: TGTGCCAGCAGCACAGGACAGGACTTTGGGGCTTTCTTT

j_call: TRBJ2-7
d_call: TRBD1
clone_size: many
v_call: TRBV4-3
cdr3_aa: CASSQDWDSSIEQYF
cdr3_nt: TGCGCCAGCAGCCAAGATTGGGACAGTAGTATTGAGCAGTACTTC

j_call: TRBJ2-2
d_call: TRBD2
clone_size: -
v_call: TRBV20-1
cdr3_aa: CSARRLAGNTGELFF
cdr3_nt: TGCAGTGCTCGGCGGCTAGCGGGCAACACCGGGGAGCTGTTTTTT

j_call: TRBJ2-1
d_call: -
clone_size: -
v_call: TRBV4-2
cdr3_aa: CTSSPDGTWDEQFF
cdr3_nt: TGTACCAGCAGTCCGGACGGGACTTGGGATGAGCAGTTCTTC

j_call: TRBJ1-2
d_call: -
clone_size: few
v_call: TRBV5-1
cdr3_aa: CASSSSGGDPSYGYTF
cdr3_nt: TGCGCCAGCAGCTCCTCCGGGGGGGACCCGTCCTATGGCTACACCTTC

j_call: TRBJ1-5
d_call: TRBD1
clone_size: -
v_call: TRBV20-1
cdr3_aa: CSAYSGTGAANQPQHF
cdr3_nt: TGCAGTGCCTACTCCGGGACAGGGGCCGCCAATCAGCCCCAGCATTTT

j_call: TRBJ1-1
d_call: -
clone_size: few
v_call: TRBV7-8
cdr3_aa: CASSPGVFDPTEAFF
cdr3_nt: TGTGCCAGCAGCCCGGGGGTATTCGATCCCACTGAAGCTTTCTTT

j_call: TRBJ2-5
d_call: TRBD1
clone_size: few
v_call: TRBV6-1
cdr3_aa: CASIKETGVQETQYF
cdr3_nt: TGTGCCAGCATTAAAGAAACAGGGGTCCAAGAGACCCAGTACTTC

j_call: TRBJ1-3
d_call: -
clone_size: -
v_call: TRBV3-1
cdr3_aa: CASSQGSSSSGNTIYF
cdr3_nt: TGTGCCAGCAGCCAAGGAAGTTCCAGCTCTGGAAACACCATATATTTT

j_call: TRBJ1-4
d_call: -
clone_size: many
v_call: TRBV7-8
cdr3_aa: CASSFAHRPGRGVATNEKLFF
cdr3_nt: TGTGCCAGCAGCTTTGCCCACCGCCCAGGGAGGGGGGTTGCAACTAATGAAAAACTGTTTTTT

j_call: TRBJ2-7
d_call: TRBD1
clone_size: -
v_call: TRBV19
cdr3_aa: CASSAGTVYEQYF
cdr3_nt: TGTGCCAGCTCCGCAGGGACAGTTTACGAGCAGTACTTC

j_call: TRBJ1-6
d_call: -
clone_size: medium-sized
v_call: TRBV4-1
cdr3_aa: CASSQGYRDNSPLHF
cdr3_nt: TGCGCCAGCAGCCAAGGCTACAGGGATAATTCACCCCTCCACTTT

j_call: TRBJ2-3
d_call: TRBD2
clone_size: many
v_call: TRBV28
cdr3_aa: CASSFSGGLIGDTQYF
cdr3_nt: TGTGCCAGCAGTTTTAGCGGGGGGCTCATTGGAGATACGCAGTATTTT

j_call: TRBJ2-7
d_call: TRBD2
clone_size: -
v_call: TRBV5-1
cdr3_aa: CASSHRLAGSYEQYF
cdr3_nt: TGCGCCAGCAGCCACCGACTAGCGGGGTCCTACGAGCAGTACTTC

j_call: TRBJ1-1
d_call: -
clone_size: few
v_call: TRBV12-3/TRBV12-4
cdr3_aa: CASTVGPSEAFF
cdr3_nt: TGTGCCAGCACCGTAGGCCCCTCTGAAGCTTTCTTT

j_call: TRBJ2-7
d_call: TRBD1
clone_size: -
v_call: TRBV29-1
cdr3_aa: CSVEGTDSYEQYF
cdr3_nt: TGCAGCGTTGAGGGGACAGACTCCTACGAGCAGTACTTC

j_call: TRBJ2-1
d_call: -
clone_size: -
v_call: TRBV4-3
cdr3_aa: CASSQGSEQFF
cdr3_nt: TGCGCCAGCAGCCAAGGAAGTGAGCAGTTCTTC

j_call: TRBJ2-3
d_call: -
clone_size: once
v_call: TRBV10-3
cdr3_aa: CATKERGFLTDTQYF
cdr3_nt: TGTGCCACAAAAGAGAGGGGATTCCTCACAGATACGCAGTATTTT

j_call: TRBJ1-1
d_call: TRBD1
clone_size: few
v_call: TRBV6-2/TRBV6-3
cdr3_aa: CASTTGRGAFF
cdr3_nt: TGTGCCAGCACGACAGGGCGAGGAGCTTTCTTT

j_call: TRBJ1-5
d_call: -
clone_size: many
v_call: TRBV27
cdr3_aa: CASSWGVDQPQHF
cdr3_nt: TGTGCCAGCAGTTGGGGGGTCGATCAGCCCCAGCATTTT

j_call: TRBJ2-1
d_call: -
clone_size: few
v_call: TRBV11-2
cdr3_aa: CASSQGSEEVDEQFF
cdr3_nt: TGTGCCAGCAGCCAGGGGTCCGAGGAAGTAGATGAGCAGTTCTTC

j_call: TRBJ2-7
d_call: TRBD1
clone_size: -
v_call: TRBV6-5
cdr3_aa: CASSWDRGTIYEQYF
cdr3_nt: TGTGCCAGCAGTTGGGACAGGGGGACGATTTACGAGCAGTACTTC

j_call: TRBJ1-5
d_call: -
clone_size: -
v_call: TRBV6-1
cdr3_aa: CASSDRQNQPQHF
cdr3_nt: TGTGCCAGCAGTGACAGGCAGAATCAGCCCCAGCATTTT

j_call: TRBJ2-7
d_call: TRBD1
clone_size: few
v_call: TRBV7-9
cdr3_aa: CASSYPTGSDEQYF
cdr3_nt: TGTGCCAGCAGCTACCCGACAGGGTCCGACGAGCAGTACTTC

j_call: TRBJ2-4
d_call: TRBD1
clone_size: once
v_call: TRBV15
cdr3_aa: CATSTDRDSFAKNIQYF
cdr3_nt: TGTGCCACCAGCACCGACAGGGATTCTTTCGCCAAAAACATTCAGTACTTC

j_call: TRBJ1-5
d_call: -
clone_size: -
v_call: TRBV4-1
cdr3_aa: CASSLVQGNQPQHF
cdr3_nt: TGCGCCAGCAGCCTTGTCCAAGGCAATCAGCCCCAGCATTTT